This TCR beta chain stems from a study of T cell responses to AZD1222 COVID-19 vaccine (dated by TCRdb to 2020 to 2022). Study-level background: AZD1222 recipients given second doses at about 4 weeks or at about 12 weeks were pooled, since spike-specific TCR depth and breadth were not found to differ between the two schedules. A total of under 250 trial participants underwent TCR sequencing, of whom under 220 had received two doses of AZD1222 and some 25 had received two doses of the MenACWY control vaccine. Trial participants were enrolled by age into subgroups of 18-55, 56-69 and 70-plus years, and around 150, 28 and 57 TCR-sequenced participants, respectively, were included in these subgroups. The research as a whole found: Nearly half of unique spike-specific TCRs reportedly recognized epitopes outside regions mutated in the B.1.351 and B.1.1.7 variants. After two AZD1222 doses, both the breadth and the depth of spike-specific TCRs were significantly higher than at day 0 and than in MenACWY recipients. The 56-69-year group was small, and its depth increase did not reach significance, likely because of low power. Conclusions about previously exposed vaccinees were limited because only six AZD1222 recipients were SARS-CoV-2 seropositive at baseline. Because no samples from the day 14 peak response were available, repertoires could be characterized only after the peak T cell response. CD4 TCRs associated with the vaccine covered the entire spike protein, and the dominant responses were in regions 160-218 and 743-854. Participants were mostly white British, with more females than males. The authors suggested clonal diversity may have been underestimated.

As concerns this clone: The antigen this receptor binds is unknown. No per-base quality is available; no much larger clone lies one base away.

The intended sense of this specimen's time point label: baseline before first vaccination. Samples from vaccinated people were obtained from the UK trials COV001 and COV002, which included a single-blind randomized controlled phase 2/3 trial of AZD1222 (ChAdOx1 nCoV-19) in healthy adults. Trial participant PBMC samples were collected at day 0 and day 28 after the second dose for TCRbeta chain sequencing. The CDR1 and CDR2 encoded by the germline V gene are SQVTM and ANQGSEA. V loses 5 bases of germline sequence and J loses 4 bases, and the interval between the two ends is 10 bases. The CDR3 runs 12 amino acids, cysteine and phenylalanine included. Solely the CDR3 DNA is kept, with 36 bases framed from the first base. The CDR3 regions of human TCRbeta chains were subjected to immunosequencing. The published analysis was carried out like this. Repertoire TCRs were checked for matches against a reference library of SARS-CoV-2-specific TCRs that had been generated using the MIRA antigen-specificity platform. Breadth was defined as the fraction of unique TCRs that were SARS-CoV-2-associated. Depth was defined as the fraction of total T cells that were SARS-CoV-2-associated. Using the MIRA data, every spike-specific TCR was mapped to the spike region that the TCR reacted to and assigned to either a CD4 or a CD8 class. Log10-transformed breadth and depth values were compared by one-way ANOVA with Sidak's multiple comparisons tests. The table comes from immuneACCESS by way of TCRdb, which keeps in-frame sequences with V and J called. Part of the clones is missing from these tables; in studies checked, under half for an unresolved V gene and the rest for unknown reasons. For V, J and clone size, that table is used; D and trimming come from the DNA. A total of 140,000 to 150,000 clones appear in this sample, 88% of them only once. The top ten clones comprise more than 12% of the sample.

Recombination linked TRBV29-1 to TRBJ2-3; the D assignment is uncertain and may be TRBD1 or TRBD2, with 5 bases supporting each. Sample: peripheral blood, taken on day 0 of AZD1222 vaccination. This TCR was recovered from an adult in good health. The CDR3 reads CSVTTGPDTQYF. The nucleotide sequence reads as follows: TGCAGCGTTACAACGGGACCAGATACGCAGTATTTT.